The next 2 T cell receptor beta chains were all read from a single sample in a study of T cells in Graves' hyperthyroidism and ophthalmopathy (dated by TCRdb to the late 2010s). Receptors were amplified or captured by multiplex PCR. TCRdb names Illumina HiSeq 2000 as the instrument used. The TCR beta CDR3 regions were amplified from the RNA transcripts. A first-round RT-PCR of the TCR CDR3 used the HTBI primer set with the Qiagen OneStep RT-PCR kit. The public reads were reprocessed in TCRdb via fastp at Q25 and MiXCR, keeping in-frame beta chains. When rows share a CDR3 protein, they turn into one entry using the most common DNA and genes. The sample yields 700,000 or so distinct CDR3 sequences; about 15% were counted once. 8.4% of the sample is taken by the ten largest. The source material was blood. These receptors came from a man aged 18 to 29 with Graves' hyperthyroidism.

The CDR3 spells CAQQREGRETQYF. CDR3 bases: TGTGCCCAACAGCGGGAGGGCCGGGAGACCCAGTACTTC. The chain joins TRBV7-9 to TRBJ2-5; 10 nucleotides align to TRBD2. V dropped 11 bases and J dropped 5; count of bases not matched to a gene: 8. Per germline, CDR1 SEHNR and CDR2 FQNEAQ (reference sequence). CDR3 length: 13 residues.

This clonotype has a count of ten or more. V gene TRBV5-1 combines with J gene TRBJ2-3, with 7 nucleotides matching TRBD2. From germline, CDR1 is SGHRS and CDR2 YFSETQ. V shed 4 bases, J shed 4 bases, and the junction held 3 bases outside the gene matches. The CDR3 consists of 13 residues. The CDR3 nucleotides read TGCGCCAGCAGCGGGGGAGGGCCAGATACGCAGTATTTT. It yields the protein CASSGGGPDTQYF.